This paragraph covers one TCR beta chain sequence. What antigen it recognizes has not been identified. No per-base quality is available; no much larger clone lies one base away. These reads were obtained on an Illumina HiSeq 1500. TCRdb reprocessing: public reads trimmed at Q25 with fastp, clones called with MiXCR, in-frame beta chains kept. Rows matching on CDR3 protein sequence are summarized as one entry with the most common DNA and genes. The table for this sample lists 830,000 or so distinct CDR3 sequences; about 31% of them were counted only once. The ten top clones hold around an eighth of the sample. These data originate in a study of T cell repertoires in cytomegalovirus infection (dated by TCRdb to the late 2010s). Regarding the study in general: Alongside well-studied HLA-B-restricted epitopes, the peptide stimulations were aimed at recently identified HLA-C-restricted CMV epitopes, whose presentation resists viral immunomodulation. Donor HLA type was relevant to the analysis, because carriage of CMV infection together with the matching HLA type was indicated by public TCR beta signatures.

Reading the label with the study, this specimen's treatment or condition is: in vitro stimulation with specific CMV peptide epitopes to enrich CMV-specific T cells. Taken from the germline V gene, the CDR1 and CDR2 loops are SQVTM and ANQGSEA. Compared with germline, V lacks 5 bases and J lacks 4 bases; bases without a gene match: 6. The CDR3 covers 14 residues, taking in both the cysteine and the phenylalanine. Here the CDR3 DNA is all that survives: 42 bases in frame from base 1. Overall study results and their limits: Carriers of CMV infection plus the relevant HLA type were discriminated by the cumulative frequency of public TCR beta family members in the study cohort and in an independent roughly 320-donor cohort. The ex vivo response was dominated by HLA-C-restricted CMV-specific TCR beta clonotypes, and the single most frequent clonotype in two of eight donors was supplied by these HLA-C-restricted clonotypes.

This receptor was identified in a human donor in good health (CMV status not recorded). Some clones in this sample may be carry-over from other donors' samples. Sequences were derived from cultured CD8+ T cells from PBMCs, sampled from culture after CMV antigen stimulation. The chain links TRBV29-1 with TRBJ2-5; 11 of the junction bases match TRBD1. The DNA sequence is TGCAGCGTTTGGACAGGGGGCATAATAGAGACCCAGTACTTC. It translates to CSVWTGGIIETQYF.